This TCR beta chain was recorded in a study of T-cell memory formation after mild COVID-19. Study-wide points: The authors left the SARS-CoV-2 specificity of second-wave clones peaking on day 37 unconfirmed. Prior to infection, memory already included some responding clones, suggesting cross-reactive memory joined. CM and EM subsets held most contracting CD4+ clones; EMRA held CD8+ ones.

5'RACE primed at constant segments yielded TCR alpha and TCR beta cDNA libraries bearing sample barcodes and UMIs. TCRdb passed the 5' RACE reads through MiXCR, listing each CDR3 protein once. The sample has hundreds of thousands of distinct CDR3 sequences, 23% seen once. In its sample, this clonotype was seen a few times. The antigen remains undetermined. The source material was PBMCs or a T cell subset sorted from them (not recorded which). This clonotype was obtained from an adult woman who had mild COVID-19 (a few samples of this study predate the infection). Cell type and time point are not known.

The CDR3 protein is CASSSHATTEAFF. DNA for the CDR3: TGTGCCAGCAGTTCGCATGCAACTACTGAAGCTTTCTTT. This sequence joins TRBV12-3 or TRBV12-4 and TRBJ1-1; D uncertain. Trimming left V 4 bases short and J 5 bases short, with 11 bases between. This CDR3 is built from 13 residues.